This T cell receptor (beta chain) was identified during a study of blood T cell repertoires in COVID-19. In the study overall: Nucleic acid was either cDNA or gDNA, and it came from T cells, B-cell-depleted T cells, or PBMCs.

Original data processing: Cell counts per sample came from amplifying reference gene primers. Sequencing used immunoSEQ multiplex PCR; TCRdb keeps in-frame clones, though not all of them. The DNA was the basis for D and trimming; V, J and clone size are from that table. The data show more than 150,000 clones, with about 80% seen just once and about an eighth held by the top ten. Participant-reported clinical history was the basis for cohort assignment. Losses at the gene ends were 4 bases for V and 5 bases for J; bases not matched to a gene: 6. This CDR3 is built from 14 residues. CDR1 SNHLY and CDR2 FYNNEI come from the germline V gene. This clone has a single count.

This sequence joins TRBV2 and TRBJ2-7; 9 bases fit TRBD2. Sample: PBMCs or T cells enriched from blood (not recorded which). This TCR was recovered from a man in his sixties who had been exposed to COVID-19. The chain's CDR3 is CASSVPSGTDEQYF. In DNA form, the CDR3 reads TGTGCCAGCAGTGTACCTAGCGGGACCGACGAGCAGTACTTC.